The entry below describes one T cell receptor (beta chain). This specimen belongs to a study of CD8+ T cells in alopecia areata. This CDR3 is built from 14 residues. Germline CDR1 reads SQVTM; CDR2 reads ANQGSEA. Germline trimming cut 8 bases from V and 7 bases from J; bases unmatched to any gene: 9. After isolation, RNA underwent reverse transcription to generate cDNA as the sequencing template. Sequencing was performed with immunoSEQ multiplex PCR; in TCRdb, only in-frame clones are kept and a portion is missing. This table has 90,000 to 120,000 clones, over 55% appearing once. V is TRBV29-1 and J is TRBJ2-1, with TRBD2 identical over 12 bases. The sequence was obtained from a human donor with alopecia areata. Sequencing used NKG2D-low CD8+ T cells sorted from blood. CDR3 in amino acids: CSPGRLAGANEQFF. CDR3 DNA sequence: TGCAGCCCCGGTCGACTAGCGGGAGCGAATGAGCAGTTCTTC.